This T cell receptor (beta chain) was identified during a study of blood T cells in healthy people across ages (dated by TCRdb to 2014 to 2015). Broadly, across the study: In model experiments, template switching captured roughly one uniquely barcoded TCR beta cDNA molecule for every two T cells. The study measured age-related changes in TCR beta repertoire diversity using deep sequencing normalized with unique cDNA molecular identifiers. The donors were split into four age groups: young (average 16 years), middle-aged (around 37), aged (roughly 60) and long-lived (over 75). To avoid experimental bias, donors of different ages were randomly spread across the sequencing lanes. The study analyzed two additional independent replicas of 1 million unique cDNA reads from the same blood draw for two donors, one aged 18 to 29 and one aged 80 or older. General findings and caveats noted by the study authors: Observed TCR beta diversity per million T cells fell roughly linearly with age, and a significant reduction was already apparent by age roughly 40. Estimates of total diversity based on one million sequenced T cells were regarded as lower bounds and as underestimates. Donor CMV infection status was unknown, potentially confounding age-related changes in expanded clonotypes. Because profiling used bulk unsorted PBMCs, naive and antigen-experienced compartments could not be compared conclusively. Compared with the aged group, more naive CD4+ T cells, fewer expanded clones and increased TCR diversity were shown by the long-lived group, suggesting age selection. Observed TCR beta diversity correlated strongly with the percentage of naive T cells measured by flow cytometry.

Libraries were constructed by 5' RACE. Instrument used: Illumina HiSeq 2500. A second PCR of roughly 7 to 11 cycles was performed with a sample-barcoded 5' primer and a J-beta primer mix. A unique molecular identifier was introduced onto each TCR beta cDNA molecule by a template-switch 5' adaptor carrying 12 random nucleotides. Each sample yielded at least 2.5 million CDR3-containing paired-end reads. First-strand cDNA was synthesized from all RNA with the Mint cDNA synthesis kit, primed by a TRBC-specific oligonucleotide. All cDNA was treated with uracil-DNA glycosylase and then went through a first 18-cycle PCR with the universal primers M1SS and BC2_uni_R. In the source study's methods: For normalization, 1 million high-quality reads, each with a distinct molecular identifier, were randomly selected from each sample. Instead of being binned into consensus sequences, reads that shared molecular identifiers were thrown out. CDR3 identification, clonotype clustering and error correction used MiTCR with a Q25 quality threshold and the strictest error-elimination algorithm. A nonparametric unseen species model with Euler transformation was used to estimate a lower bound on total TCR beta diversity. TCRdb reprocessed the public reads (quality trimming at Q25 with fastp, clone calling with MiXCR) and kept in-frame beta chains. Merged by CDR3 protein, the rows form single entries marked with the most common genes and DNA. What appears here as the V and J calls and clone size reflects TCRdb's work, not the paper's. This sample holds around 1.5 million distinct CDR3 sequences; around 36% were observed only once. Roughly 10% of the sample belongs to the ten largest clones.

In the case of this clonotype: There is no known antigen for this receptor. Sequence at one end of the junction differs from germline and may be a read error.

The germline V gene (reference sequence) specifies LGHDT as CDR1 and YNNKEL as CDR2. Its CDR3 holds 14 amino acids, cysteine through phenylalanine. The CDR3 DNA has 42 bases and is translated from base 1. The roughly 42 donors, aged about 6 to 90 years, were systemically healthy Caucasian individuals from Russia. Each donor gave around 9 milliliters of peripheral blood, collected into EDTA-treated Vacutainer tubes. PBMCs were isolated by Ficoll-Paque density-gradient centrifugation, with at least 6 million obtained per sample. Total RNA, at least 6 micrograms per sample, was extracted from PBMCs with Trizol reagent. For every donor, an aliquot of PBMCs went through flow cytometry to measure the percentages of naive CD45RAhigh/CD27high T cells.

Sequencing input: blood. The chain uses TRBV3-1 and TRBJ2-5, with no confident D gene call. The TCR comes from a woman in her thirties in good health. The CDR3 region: CAGSQDLTTETQYF. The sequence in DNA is TGTGCCGGCAGCCAAGATTTGACCACAGAGACCCAGTACTTC.